Listed here are 18 T cell receptor beta chains from one sample, sequenced in a study of CD8+ T cells in alopecia areata. cDNA reverse transcribed from extracted RNA served as the sequencing template. Data came from immunoSEQ multiplex PCR; TCRdb stores just in-frame clones and leaves some out. The table includes over 150,000 clones, roughly 50% detected once. Described treatment: oral pan-JAK inhibitor, 5-10 mg twice daily. The sequencing here drew on CD8+ T cells sorted from blood, taken at week 24, from a patient treated with tofacitinib. The receptor source for this set is a human donor with alopecia areata.

The V gene is TRBV18, the J gene TRBJ2-3; 12 bases agree with TRBD2. J gave up 4 bases and V 5 bases, and 7 bases lay outside the gene matches. Germline V gives CDR1 KGHSH, CDR2 LQKENI. CDR3 length equals 16 residues. The CDR3 sequence is CASSVGTSGPPDTQYF. CDR3 bases: TGTGCCAGCTCAGTGGGGACTAGCGGGCCCCCAGATACGCAGTATTTT.

This chain uses TRBV5-6 with TRBJ2-2; D might be TRBD1 (5 bases). The CDR3 has 16 residues. Germline values: CDR1 SGHDT, CDR2 YYEEEE. Trimming pared 1 base from V and 1 base from J, leaving 11 bases between. Here the CDR3 DNA reads TGTGCCAGCAGCTTGAGTCAACAGGTGAACACCGGGGAGCTGTTTTTT. It translates to CASSLSQQVNTGELFF.

This chain connects TRBV30 to TRBJ1-2; 8 nucleotides line up with TRBD1. This CDR3 spans 14 amino acids. The V gene's germline CDR1 is GTSNPN and CDR2 SVGIG (reference sequence). The trim removed 6 bases at V and 8 bases at J, leaving 14 bases unmatched. The CDR3 region has the DNA TGTGCCTGCTTCAATCTCAGGGGGCGAGGGGGCTACACCTTC. The encoded protein is CACFNLRGRGGYTF.

J is TRBJ1-2 and V is TRBV12-5, with D hard to call. Germline CDR1 is LGHNT and CDR2 is FRNRAP. The CDR3 has 12 amino acids. V was cut by 3 bases and J by 7 bases, with 9 bases left in between. The CDR3 sequence: CASGLWGRGYTF. CDR3 sequence (DNA): TGTGCTAGTGGTTTATGGGGTCGTGGCTACACCTTC.

The J gene is TRBJ2-7, the V gene TRBV29-1; weak D call: TRBD2 (6 bases). V lost 7 bases and J 5 bases, leaving 18 bases between the germline ends. Germline CDR1 SQVTM, CDR2 ANQGSEA. The CDR3 sequence is 13 residues long. The CDR3 DNA sequence: TGCAGCGCGTCAGGGCGGGAAGGCCACGAGCAGTACTTC. Translating it yields CSASGREGHEQYF.

The chain couples TRBV29-1 to TRBJ2-7; possibly TRBD1 for D (5 bases). Trimming pared 4 bases from V and 5 bases from J, leaving 15 bases between. The CDR3 length is 13 residues. The germline gives CDR1 SQVTM, CDR2 ANQGSEA. The CDR3 sequence is CSVGTPKNHEQYF. The CDR3 region has the DNA TGCAGCGTTGGGACACCGAAGAACCACGAGCAGTACTTC.

This clone was recorded a few times. The chain couples TRBV29-1 to TRBJ1-1, with D tentatively TRBD1 (6 bases). Germline lookup yields CDR1 SQVTM and CDR2 ANQGSEA. V was clipped by 6 bases and J by 10 bases, with 12 bases between them. The length of the CDR3 is 10 residues. Here the CDR3 reads CSVPGETAFF. CDR3 bases: TGCAGCGTCCCAGGGGAGACAGCTTTCTTT.

The chain couples TRBV5-6 to TRBJ1-6, with D tentatively TRBD1 (5 bases). The CDR3 is made up of 13 amino acids. Germline V gene lookup returns CDR1 SGHDT and CDR2 YYEEEE. V was pared by 3 bases and J by 12 bases, with 13 bases between. The CDR3 nucleotides read TGTGCCAGCAGCTCCGGGACCGTACAACCCCTCCACTTT. This gives the protein CASSSGTVQPLHF. Based on the CDR3 plus reference TRBV5-6 and TRBJ1-6, the full variable domain is DAGVTQSPTHLIKTRGQQVTLRCSPKSGHDTVSWYQQALGQGPQFIFQYYEEEERQRGNFPDRFSGHQFPNYSSELNVNALLLGDSALYLCASSSGTVQPLHFGNGTRLTVT.

The gene calls are TRBV11-2 and TRBJ2-1, with 12 bases lining up with TRBD2. Germline loops: CDR1 SGHAT, CDR2 FQNNGV. The CDR3 consists of 16 residues. After removal of 0 bases from V and 8 bases from J, the junction contained 5 bases not matched to a gene. CDR3 sequence reads: CASSLETGLAGYEQFF. The CDR3 region has the DNA TGTGCCAGCAGCTTAGAAACGGGACTAGCGGGCTATGAGCAGTTCTTC.

About this clone itself: The sample has other DNA sequences that encode this CDR3 too. The chain couples TRBV6-5 to TRBJ1-1; D unresolved. V lost 2 bases, J lost 1 base, and 5 bases lay in between. Germline V gene sequence: CDR1 MNHEY, CDR2 SVGAGI. This CDR3 contains 13 residues. Here the CDR3 reads CASSYAGNTEAFF. CDR3 coding DNA: TGTGCCAGCAGTTACGCAGGGAACACTGAAGCTTTCTTT.

Written as DNA, the CDR3 is TGCAGTGCTGGCACGGATTATGGCTACACCTTC. Translated, it gives CSAGTDYGYTF. The chain couples TRBV20-1 to TRBJ1-2; D gene ambiguous. The CDR3 totals 11 residues. V was cut by 5 bases and J by 5 bases, with 9 bases left in between. Germline V gene data show CDR1 as DFQATT and CDR2 as SNEGSKA (reference sequence).

The count of this clone is one. This sequence joins TRBV13 and TRBJ1-1, with 8 bases fitting TRBD1. Unmatched junction bases numbered 11, after V lost 4 bases and J lost 4 bases. Germline values: CDR1 PRHDT, CDR2 FYEKMQ (reference sequence). This CDR3 contains 16 residues. The CDR3 sequence: CASSSPRTGRTTEAFF. Written as DNA, the CDR3 is TGTGCCAGCAGCTCACCGAGGACAGGGAGGACCACTGAAGCTTTCTTT.

The chain carries TRBV25-1 and TRBJ2-5, with D perhaps being TRBD1 or TRBD2 (5 bases each). CDR3 length: 13 residues. Germline CDR1 MGHDK, CDR2 SYGVNS. V shed 6 bases and J shed 1 base, with 9 bases lying between them. CDR3 protein: CASSGTLQETQYF. CDR3 DNA sequence: TGTGCCAGCAGCGGGACCCTCCAAGAGACCCAGTACTTC.

This clone showed up just once. The V call is TRBV5-6, the J call TRBJ1-5, with unresolved D. V dropped 2 bases and J dropped 2 bases, with 11 bases sitting between them. The CDR3 runs 15 residues. Germline V lookup: CDR1 SGHDT, CDR2 YYEEEE. The DNA for the CDR3 is TGTGCCAGCAGCTTAAACCGCGTTGGCAATCAGCCCCAGCATTTT. It yields the protein CASSLNRVGNQPQHF.

This clone was seen a few times. The chain links TRBV4-3 to TRBJ1-2; 7 bases are a match to TRBD1. Trimming at V came to 3 bases and at J to 6 bases, leaving 10 bases not matched to a gene. Looked up from germline, CDR1 is LGHNA and CDR2 is YSLEER. There are 15 residues in the CDR3. The CDR3 region has the DNA TGCGCCAGCAGCCAGGGGAGACAGGGTTGGGATGGCTACACCTTC. Its protein is CASSQGRQGWDGYTF.

In this sample, this clone turned up a few times. J is TRBJ2-2 and V is TRBV5-1; D is unresolved. The V and J ends lost 6 bases and 1 base respectively, with 4 bases between them. The CDR3 covers 12 residues. Germline V gives CDR1 SGHRS, CDR2 YFSETQ. The CDR3 nucleotides read TGCGCCAGCACCCGGAACACCGGGGAGCTGTTTTTT. Amino acids: CASTRNTGELFF. The whole variable domain, remainder taken from reference TRBV5-1 and TRBJ2-2, is KAGVTQTPRYLIKTRGQQVTLSCSPISGHRSVSWYQQTPGQGLQFLFEYFSETQRNKGNFPGRFSGRQFSNSRSEMNVSTLELGDSALYLCASTRNTGELFFGEGSRLTVL.

The chain combines TRBV29-1 with TRBJ1-2; no reliable D call. The CDR3 is 13 amino acids. V gave up 4 bases and J gave up 0 bases, with 9 bases separating them. Germline CDR1 and CDR2: SQVTM and ANQGSEA. The CDR3 sequence: CSVVDTANYGYTF. DNA for the CDR3: TGCAGCGTTGTAGACACAGCTAACTATGGCTACACCTTC. Variable domain in full (rest from reference TRBV29-1 and TRBJ1-2): SAVISQKPSRDICQRGTSLTIQCQVDSQVTMMFWYRQQPGQSLTLIATANQGSEATYESGFVIDKFPISRPNLTFSTLTVSNMSPEDSSIYLCSVVDTANYGYTFGSGTRLTVV.

A few counts support this clone. The chain joins TRBV5-6 to TRBJ1-1; perhaps TRBD1 as D (6 bases). Between the trimmed V and J ends, which lost 1 base and 3 bases, there was a span of 25 bases. The CDR3 loop spans 19 amino acids. CDR1 is SGHDT, CDR2 YYEEEE, per germline. The CDR3 sequence is CASSLYVSLEGEGDTEAFF. For the CDR3, the DNA is TGTGCCAGCAGCTTGTACGTATCCTTGGAGGGGGAGGGTGACACTGAAGCTTTCTTT.